This TCR beta chain was identified during a study of beta chain features in type 1 diabetes. As every portion of the isolated RNA was reverse transcribed, the sequencing read expressed TCRB transcripts. Sequenced by immunoSEQ multiplex PCR; TCRdb stores in-frame clones only, minus some. The sample consists of some 99,000 clones, less than 40% of them appearing once. V was trimmed by 5 bases and J by 8 bases, leaving 6 bases between them. The CDR3 sequence is 10 residues long. The germline gives CDR1 SEHNR, CDR2 FQNEAQ (reference sequence). Findings of the study overall: In all four CD4+ subsets, TCRB CDR3 length was significantly, moderately reduced in type 1 diabetes.

As for this clone: What it recognizes is unknown.

This clonotype was sampled from a woman aged 18-35 years in good health. The sample comprised stem cell memory CD4+ T cells from blood. The chain uses TRBV7-9 and TRBJ1-2; possibly TRBD1 for D (5 bases). CDR3 residues: CASSPGGYTF. The CDR3 nucleotides are TGTGCCAGCAGCCCAGGGGGCTACACCTTC.